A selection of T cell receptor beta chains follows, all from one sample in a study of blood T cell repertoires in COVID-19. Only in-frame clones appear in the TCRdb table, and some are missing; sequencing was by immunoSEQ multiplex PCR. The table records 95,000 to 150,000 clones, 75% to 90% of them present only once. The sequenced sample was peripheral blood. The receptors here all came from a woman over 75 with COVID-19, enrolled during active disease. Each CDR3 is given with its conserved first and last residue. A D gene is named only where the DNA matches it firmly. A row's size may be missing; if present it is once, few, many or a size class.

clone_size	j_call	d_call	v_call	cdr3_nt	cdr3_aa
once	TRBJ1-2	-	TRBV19	TGTGCCAGTAGCTACGGGGCAGGGGCGTCGGATGGCTACACCTTC	CASSYGAGASDGYTF
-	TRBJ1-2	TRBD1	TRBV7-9	TGTGCCAGCAGCAATCAACAGGGGGCAGTAGGCTACACCTTC	CASSNQQGAVGYTF
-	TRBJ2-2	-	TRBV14	TGTGCCAGCAGCTCAGGGCACGGGGAGCTGTTTTTT	CASSSGHGELFF
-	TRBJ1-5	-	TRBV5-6	TGTGCCAGCAGCTTCCGGGACACCAATCAGCCCCAGCATTTT	CASSFRDTNQPQHF
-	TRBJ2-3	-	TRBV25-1	TGTGCCAGCAGTGACCCCCCGGGAGCAGGCACAGATACGCAGTATTTT	CASSDPPGAGTDTQYF
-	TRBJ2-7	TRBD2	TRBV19	TGTGCCAGTAGTACGGCCATCGGGGGGGGCTACGAGCAGTACTTC	CASSTAIGGGYEQYF
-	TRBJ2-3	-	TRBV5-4	TGTGCCAGCAGCTTGGGACGGGACTCTACACTCCCATCGCAGTATTTT	CASSLGRDSTLPSQYF
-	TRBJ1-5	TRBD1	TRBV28	TGTGCCAGCAGACTGGCGACAGGGAGATATCAGCCCCAGCATTTT	CASRLATGRYQPQHF
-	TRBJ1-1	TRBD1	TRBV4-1	TGCACCAGCAGCCCTAGTATTTTACCGACAGGGGGAGATACCGAAGCTTTCTTT	CTSSPSILPTGGDTEAFF
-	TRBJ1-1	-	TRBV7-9	TGTGCCAGCAGCTTAGGGCAGGGATATACTGAAGCTTTCTTT	CASSLGQGYTEAFF
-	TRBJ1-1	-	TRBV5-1	TGCGCCAGCAGCTTGTGGAGGGAGGATGGTGAAGCTTTCTTT	CASSLWREDGEAFF
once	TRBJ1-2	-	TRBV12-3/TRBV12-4	TGTGCCAGCACTAGAGTCAACTATGGCTACACCTTC	CASTRVNYGYTF
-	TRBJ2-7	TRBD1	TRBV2	TGTGCCAGCAGTGAAGGACAGGGAAGATCCTACGAGCAGTACTTC	CASSEGQGRSYEQYF
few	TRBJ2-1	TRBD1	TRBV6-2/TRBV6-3	TGTGCCAGCAGTTCGACAGGGTTTAATGAGCAGTTCTTC	CASSSTGFNEQFF